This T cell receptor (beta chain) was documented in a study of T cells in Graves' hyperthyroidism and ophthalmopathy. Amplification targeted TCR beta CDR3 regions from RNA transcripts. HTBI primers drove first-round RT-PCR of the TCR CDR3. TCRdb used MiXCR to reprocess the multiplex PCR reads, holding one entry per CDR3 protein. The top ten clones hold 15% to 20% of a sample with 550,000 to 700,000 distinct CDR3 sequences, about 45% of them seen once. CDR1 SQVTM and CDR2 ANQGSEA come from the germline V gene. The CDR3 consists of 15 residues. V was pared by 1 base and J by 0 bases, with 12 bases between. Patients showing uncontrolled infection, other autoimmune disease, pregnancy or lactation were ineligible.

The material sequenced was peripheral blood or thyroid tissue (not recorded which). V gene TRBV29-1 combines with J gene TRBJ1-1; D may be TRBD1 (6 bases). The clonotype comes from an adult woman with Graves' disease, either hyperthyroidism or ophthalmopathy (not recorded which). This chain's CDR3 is CSVEAAWTVNTEAFF. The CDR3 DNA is TGCAGCGTTGAAGCGGCTTGGACAGTGAACACTGAAGCTTTCTTT.